This T cell receptor (beta chain) was documented in a study of cytomegalovirus exposure and HLA in healthy donors. The CDR3 covers 15 residues. V lost 8 bases, J lost 2 bases, and 7 bases stayed unmatched. Looked up from germline, CDR1 is ENHRY and CDR2 is SYGVKD. Data came from immunoSEQ multiplex PCR; TCRdb stores just in-frame clones and leaves some out. The sample records approximately 160,000 clones, roughly 96% being singletons. The sequence was collected from a young woman in good health and CMV-seronegative. The gene calls are TRBV10-3 and TRBJ1-5, with 9 bases that match TRBD1. Sequencing was done on a sample of PBMCs. CDR3 protein: CAIRQGVGGNQPQHF. The CDR3 DNA reads TGTGCCATCCGACAGGGGGTCGGGGGCAATCAGCCCCAGCATTTT.